This T cell receptor beta chain was identified in a study of cytomegalovirus exposure and HLA in healthy donors. Study observations and caveats: Analysis was performed later, and it showed HLA-associated TCR beta chains to be more clonally expanded than equally common others. Association with HLA alleles at 0.05 false discovery rate was found for some 18,000 TCR beta sequences in a later analysis. Published work reported that the classifier diagnosed cytomegalovirus status with high specificity and sensitivity. In an earlier analysis, in some 600 donors, most V segments appeared productive either ~87% or ~30% of the time.

There are 14 residues in the CDR3. In germline, CDR1 is WNHNN, CDR2 SYGVQD (reference sequence). The V and J ends lost 2 bases and 3 bases, in that order; junction bases with no gene match: 4. A single count supports this clone. The antigen remains undetermined. The PCR made use of 60 Vbeta and 13 Jbeta primers. TCRdb's table, derived via immunoSEQ multiplex PCR, lists solely in-frame clones and lacks some. The sample holds 100,000 to 150,000 clones, 80% seen once. The material sequenced was PBMCs. The chain joins TRBV10-1 to TRBJ2-7; TRBD1 aligns across 7 bases. This sequence was found in a man in his thirties or forties in good health and CMV-seropositive. The CDR3 loop reads CASSETGVGYEQYF. DNA for the CDR3: TGCGCCAGCAGTGAGACAGGGGTCGGCTACGAGCAGTACTTC.